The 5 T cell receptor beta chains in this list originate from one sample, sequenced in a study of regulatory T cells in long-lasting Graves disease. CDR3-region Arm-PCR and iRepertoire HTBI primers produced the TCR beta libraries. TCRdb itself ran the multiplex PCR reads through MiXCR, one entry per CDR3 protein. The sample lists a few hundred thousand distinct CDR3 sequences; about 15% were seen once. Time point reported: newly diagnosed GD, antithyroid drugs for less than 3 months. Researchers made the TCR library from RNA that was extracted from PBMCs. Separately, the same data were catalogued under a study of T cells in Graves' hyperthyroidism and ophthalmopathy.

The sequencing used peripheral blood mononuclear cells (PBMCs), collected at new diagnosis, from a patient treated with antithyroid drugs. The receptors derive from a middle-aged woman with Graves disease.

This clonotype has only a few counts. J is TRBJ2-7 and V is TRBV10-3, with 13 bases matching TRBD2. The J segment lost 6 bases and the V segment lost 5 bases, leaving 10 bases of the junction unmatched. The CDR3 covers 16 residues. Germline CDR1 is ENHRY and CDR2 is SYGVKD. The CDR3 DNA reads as TGTGCCATCAGTATGGGACTAGCGGGACGGGAGACCGAGCAGTACTTC. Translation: CAISMGLAGRETEQYF.

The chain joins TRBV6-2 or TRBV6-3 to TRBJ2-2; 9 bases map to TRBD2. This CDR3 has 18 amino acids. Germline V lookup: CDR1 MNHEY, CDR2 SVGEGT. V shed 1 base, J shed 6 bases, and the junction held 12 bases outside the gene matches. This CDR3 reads CASSYLAGDRGPPGELFF. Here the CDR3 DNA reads TGTGCCAGCAGTTACTTAGCGGGAGACCGCGGCCCCCCCGGGGAGCTGTTTTTT.

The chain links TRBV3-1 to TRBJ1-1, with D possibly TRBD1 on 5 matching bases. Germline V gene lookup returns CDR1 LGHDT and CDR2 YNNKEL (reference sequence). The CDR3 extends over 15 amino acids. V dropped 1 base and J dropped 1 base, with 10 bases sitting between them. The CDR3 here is CASSQGGQGNTEAFF. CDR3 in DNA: TGTGCCAGCAGCCAAGGGGGCCAGGGGAACACTGAAGCTTTCTTT.

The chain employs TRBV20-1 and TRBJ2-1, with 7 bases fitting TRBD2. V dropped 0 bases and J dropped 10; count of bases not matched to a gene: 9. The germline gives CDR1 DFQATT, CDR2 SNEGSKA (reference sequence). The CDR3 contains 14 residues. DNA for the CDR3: TGCAGTGCTAGAGATAGCGCGGGAGCGGACGAGCAGTTCTTC. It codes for CSARDSAGADEQFF.

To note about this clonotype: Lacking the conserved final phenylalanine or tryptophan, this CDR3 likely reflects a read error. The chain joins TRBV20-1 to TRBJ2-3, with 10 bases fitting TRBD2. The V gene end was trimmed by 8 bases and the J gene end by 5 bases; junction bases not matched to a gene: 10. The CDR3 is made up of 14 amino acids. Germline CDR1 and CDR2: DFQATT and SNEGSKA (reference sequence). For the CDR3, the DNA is TGCAGTCTTCCAGCGGGAGGGCCCGGAGATACGCAGTATATT. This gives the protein CSLPAGGPGDTQYI.